This TCR beta chain was retrieved from a study of a mutant IDH1 vaccine in newly diagnosed glioma. Study observations and caveats: Pseudoprogression seemingly bore no relation to changes in top peripheral T cell clonotypes.

The data were produced by immunoSEQ multiplex PCR, yet TCRdb's version contains in-frame clones alone and is incomplete. Among around 33,000 clones listed, around 87% were seen once. Time point meaning: week 47, end of study. Each vaccine dose was 300 ug of mutant IDH1 20-mer peptide, with topical imiquimod. Astrocytomas found in donors were new, WHO grade 3 or 4, IDH1-mutant and ATRX-lost. To note about this clone: Its target is unknown.

Sequenced here: PBMCs, sampled from a glioma patient whose treatment included an IDH1 peptide vaccine. This sequence originates from a woman in her twenties or thirties with glioma.

The DNA of the CDR3 is TGCGCCAGCAGCCAAGAAGCTGGCGGGGACTATGGCTACACCTTC. As protein: CASSQEAGGDYGYTF. This chain joins TRBV4-1 and TRBJ1-2; no firm D call. Trimming shortened V by 0 bases and J by 3 bases, and 11 bases separated the two germline ends. The CDR3 consists of 15 residues. Germline loops: CDR1 MGHRA, CDR2 YSYEKL.